Following are 12 T cell receptor beta chains from one sample sequenced in a study of CD8 T cells in ankylosing spondylitis. Each CDR3 protein is one row after TCRdb ran MiXCR on the 5' RACE reads. The table has a few hundred thousand distinct CDR3 sequences, 20% to 25% seen once; the top ten hold around 12%. The sequencing input was blood, either unsorted or a sorted T cell fraction (not recorded which). Every receptor here comes from a male donor with ankylosing spondylitis or in good health (not recorded which).

This clonotype was observed a handful of times. The chain employs TRBV9 and TRBJ2-2; no clear D gene. Germline values: CDR1 SGDLS, CDR2 YYNGEE. V dropped 6 bases and J dropped 6 bases, with 12 bases sitting between them. This CDR3 is 13 amino acids long. The CDR3 loop is CASNDVEAGELFF. The CDR3 nucleotides are TGTGCCAGCAACGATGTCGAGGCCGGGGAGCTGTTTTTT. The entire variable domain, with the rest obtained from reference TRBV9 and TRBJ2-2, is as follows: DSGVTQTPKHLITATGQRVTLRCSPRSGDLSVYWYQQSLDQGLQFLIQYYNGEERAKGNILERFSAQQFPDLHSELNLSSLELGDSALYFCASNDVEAGELFFGEGSRLTVL.

The chain is built from TRBV7-9 and TRBJ2-7, with a weak D call TRBD2 (6 bases). The CDR3 spans 14 residues. Germline V gene lookup returns CDR1 SEHNR and CDR2 FQNEAQ (reference sequence). V lost 5 bases, J lost 2 bases, and 13 bases lay in between. CDR3 nucleotides: TGTGCCAGCAGCCACCGGGACTTCGCCTACGAGCAGTACTTC. Its protein is CASSHRDFAYEQYF.

V gene TRBV2 combines with J gene TRBJ2-7; TRBD2 agrees at 8 bases. This CDR3 region has 15 residues. The trim removed 6 bases at V and 2 bases at J, leaving 9 bases unmatched. From germline, CDR1 is SNHLY and CDR2 FYNNEI. CDR3 bases: TGTGCCAGCAGACCCTTTGCGGGGGGTACCTACGAGCAGTACTTC. Its translation: CASRPFAGGTYEQYF.

The chain joins TRBV20-1 to TRBJ1-2, with 9 bases lining up with TRBD1. CDR3 length: 12 amino acids. With 7 bases clipped from V and 1 base from J, the junction kept 1 base outside the gene matches. Germline V gene sequence: CDR1 DFQATT, CDR2 SNEGSKA (reference sequence). In DNA, the CDR3 is TGCAGTGGACAGGGGGATAACTATGGCTACACCTTC. The encoded protein is CSGQGDNYGYTF.

This clonotype occurred a few times. The chain carries TRBV12-3 or TRBV12-4 and TRBJ1-6, with D perhaps matching TRBD1 (6 bases). The germline V and J ends were trimmed by 4 bases and 7 bases, with 11 bases remaining between them. The CDR3 is 14 amino acids. As DNA, the CDR3 is TGTGCCAGCAGTTCGGTAGGGGGGAATTCACCCCTCCACTTT. As protein: CASSSVGGNSPLHF.

Only one count was recorded for this clonotype. This rearrangement joins TRBV27 to TRBJ2-6; D unclear. This CDR3 has 15 amino acids. The germline V gene has CDR1 MNHEY and CDR2 SMNVEV (reference sequence). Trimming cost V 3 bases and J 0 bases, with 6 bases left between them. CDR3 in DNA: TGTGCCAGCAGTTTGATGAGCTCTGGGGCCAACGTCCTGACTTTC. Protein: CASSLMSSGANVLTF.

This clonotype was seen only a few times. The rearrangement links TRBV11-2 to TRBJ2-1; D unresolved. V was shortened by 0 bases and J by 2 bases, with 8 bases between the two germline ends. Germline V lookup: CDR1 SGHAT, CDR2 FQNNGV. This CDR3 has 15 amino acids. CDR3 loop: CASSLDTGPYNEQFF. For the CDR3, the DNA is TGTGCCAGCAGCTTAGATACTGGGCCCTACAATGAGCAGTTCTTC. The complete variable domain, with remaining parts taken from reference TRBV11-2 and TRBJ2-1, reads EAGVAQSPRYKIIEKRQSVAFWCNPISGHATLYWYQQILGQGPKLLIQFQNNGVVDDSQLPKDRFSAERLKGVDSTLKIQPAKLEDSAVYLCASSLDTGPYNEQFFGPGTRLTVL.

The table lists this clonotype with a few counts. V is TRBV6-6 and J is TRBJ2-1, with D perhaps matching TRBD2 (5 bases). The V gene's germline CDR1 is MNHNY and CDR2 SVGAGI (reference sequence). This CDR3 spans 12 amino acids. The V end lost 7 bases, the J end lost 10 bases, and 14 bases lay between the germline ends. The CDR3: CASNQGSGEQFF. For the CDR3, the DNA is TGTGCCAGCAACCAAGGGTCGGGGGAGCAGTTCTTC.

The V gene is TRBV7-3, the J gene TRBJ2-5, with a tentative D call TRBD2 (6 bases). The CDR3 totals 15 residues. CDR1 and CDR2 (germline): SGHTA, FQGTGA. V was pared by 4 bases and J by 5 bases, with 17 bases between. The CDR3 here is CASSSRGNSGETQYF. CDR3 DNA: TGTGCCAGCAGCTCCCGGGGGAATAGCGGCGAGACCCAGTACTTC.

The chain has TRBV7-9 and TRBJ2-3; TRBD1 matches 10 bases. The germline V gene encodes CDR1 SEHNR and CDR2 FQNEAQ (reference sequence). This CDR3 is built from 15 residues. Trimming at V came to 4 bases and at J to 2 bases, leaving 3 bases not matched to a gene. DNA for the CDR3: TGTGCCAGCAGCTCGGGACAGGGGATCACAGATACGCAGTATTTT. Its translation: CASSSGQGITDTQYF.

This clonotype was detected a few times. The rearrangement joins TRBV2 to TRBJ2-2; the match to TRBD2 covers 7 bases. Germline CDR1 SNHLY, CDR2 FYNNEI. V was pared by 4 bases and J by 1 base, with 3 bases of the junction left unmatched. This CDR3 comprises 15 residues. The DNA of the CDR3 is TGTGCCAGCAGTGTTGGGGGGGTGAACACCGGGGAGCTGTTTTTT. As protein: CASSVGGVNTGELFF.

This clonotype was detected a few times. The V and J genes are TRBV28 and TRBJ2-1, with a tentative D call TRBD2 (5 bases). V shed 8 bases and J shed 7 bases, with 12 bases lying between them. The CDR3 has 12 amino acids. Germline CDR1 MDHEN, CDR2 SYDVKM. As DNA, the CDR3 is TGTGCCAGCGAGGGTGGTACAAATGAGCAGTTCTTC. Its translation: CASEGGTNEQFF.